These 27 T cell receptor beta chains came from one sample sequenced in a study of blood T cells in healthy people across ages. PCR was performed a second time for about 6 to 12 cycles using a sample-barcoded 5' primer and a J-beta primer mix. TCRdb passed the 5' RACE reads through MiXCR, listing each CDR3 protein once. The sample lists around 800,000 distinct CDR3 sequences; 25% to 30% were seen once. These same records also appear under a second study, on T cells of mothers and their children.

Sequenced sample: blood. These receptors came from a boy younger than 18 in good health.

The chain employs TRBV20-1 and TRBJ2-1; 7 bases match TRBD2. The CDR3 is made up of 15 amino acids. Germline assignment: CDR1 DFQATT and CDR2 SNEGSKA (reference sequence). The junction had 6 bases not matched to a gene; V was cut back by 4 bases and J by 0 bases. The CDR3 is CSAMSRGTSYNEQFF. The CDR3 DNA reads TGCAGTGCTATGTCGCGGGGGACCTCCTACAATGAGCAGTTCTTC.

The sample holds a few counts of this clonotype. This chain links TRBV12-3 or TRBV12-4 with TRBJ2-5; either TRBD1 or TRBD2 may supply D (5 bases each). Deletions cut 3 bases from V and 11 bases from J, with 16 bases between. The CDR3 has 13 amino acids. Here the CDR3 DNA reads TGTGCCAGCAGTTTGCAGGTGGGGACGGAGCAGTACTTC. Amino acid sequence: CASSLQVGTEQYF.

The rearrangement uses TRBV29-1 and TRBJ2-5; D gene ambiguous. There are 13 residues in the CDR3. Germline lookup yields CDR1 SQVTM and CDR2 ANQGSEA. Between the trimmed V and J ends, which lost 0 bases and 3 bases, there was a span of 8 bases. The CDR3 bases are TGCAGCGTTGAAGATTTAGCTGAAGAGACCCAGTACTTC. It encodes CSVEDLAEETQYF.

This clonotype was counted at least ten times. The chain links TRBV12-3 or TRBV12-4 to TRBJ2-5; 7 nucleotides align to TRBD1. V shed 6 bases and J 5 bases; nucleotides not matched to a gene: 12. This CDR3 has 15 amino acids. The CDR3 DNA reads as TGTGCCAGCAGCCCCTACGACAGGGTGATGGAGACCCAGTACTTC. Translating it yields CASSPYDRVMETQYF.

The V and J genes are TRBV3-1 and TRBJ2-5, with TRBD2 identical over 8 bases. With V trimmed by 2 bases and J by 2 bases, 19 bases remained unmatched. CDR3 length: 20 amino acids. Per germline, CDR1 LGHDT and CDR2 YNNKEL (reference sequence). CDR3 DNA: TGTGCCAGCAGCCAATCCTACGGGAGGGGCCCCCCACCTCTACAAGAGACCCAGTACTTC. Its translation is CASSQSYGRGPPPLQETQYF.

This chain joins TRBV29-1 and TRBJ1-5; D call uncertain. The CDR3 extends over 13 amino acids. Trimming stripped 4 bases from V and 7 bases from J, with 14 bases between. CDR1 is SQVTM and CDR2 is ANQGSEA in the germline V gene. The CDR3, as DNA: TGCAGCGTTGGAGGACGTGCGGGGCAGCCCCAGCATTTT. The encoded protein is CSVGGRAGQPQHF. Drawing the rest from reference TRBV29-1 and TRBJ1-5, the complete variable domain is SAVISQKPSRDICQRGTSLTIQCQVDSQVTMMFWYRQQPGQSLTLIATANQGSEATYESGFVIDKFPISRPNLTFSTLTVSNMSPEDSSIYLCSVGGRAGQPQHFGDGTRLSIL.

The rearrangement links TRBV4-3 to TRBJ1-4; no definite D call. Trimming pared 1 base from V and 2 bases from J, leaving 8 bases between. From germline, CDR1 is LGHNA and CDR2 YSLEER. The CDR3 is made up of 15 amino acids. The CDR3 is CASSQVRWTNEKLFF. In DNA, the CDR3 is TGCGCCAGCAGCCAAGTTAGGTGGACTAATGAAAAACTGTTTTTT.

CDR3 nucleotides: TGTGCCAGCAGCTCCGGGGGGTTACAGCAGTACTTC. It is translated as CASSSGGLQQYF. The chain carries TRBV11-2 and TRBJ2-7, with TRBD2 identical over 7 bases. Germline CDR1 reads SGHAT; CDR2 reads FQNNGV. The CDR3 is 12 amino acids. V trimming: 4 bases; J trimming: 8 bases; junction bases outside the gene matches: 5.

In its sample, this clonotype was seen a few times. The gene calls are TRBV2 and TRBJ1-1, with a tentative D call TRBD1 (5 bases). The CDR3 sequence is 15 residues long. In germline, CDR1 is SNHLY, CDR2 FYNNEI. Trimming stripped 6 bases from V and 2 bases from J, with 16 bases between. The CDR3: CASRPPTERNTEAFF. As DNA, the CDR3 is TGTGCCAGCAGACCACCGACAGAAAGAAACACTGAAGCTTTCTTT.

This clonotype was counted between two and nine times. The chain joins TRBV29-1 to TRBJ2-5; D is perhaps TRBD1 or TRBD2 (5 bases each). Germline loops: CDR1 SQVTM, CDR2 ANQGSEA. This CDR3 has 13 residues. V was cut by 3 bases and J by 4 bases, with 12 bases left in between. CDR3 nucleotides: TGCAGCGTTGACATCCGGGGACGAGAGACCCAGTACTTC. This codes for CSVDIRGRETQYF.

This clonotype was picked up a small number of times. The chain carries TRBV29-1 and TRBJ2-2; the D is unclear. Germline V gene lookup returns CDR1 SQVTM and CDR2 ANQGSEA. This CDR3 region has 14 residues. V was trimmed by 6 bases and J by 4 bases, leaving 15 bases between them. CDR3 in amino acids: CSVNRLSSTGELFF. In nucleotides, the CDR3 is TGCAGCGTGAACCGGTTATCGAGCACCGGGGAGCTGTTTTTT.

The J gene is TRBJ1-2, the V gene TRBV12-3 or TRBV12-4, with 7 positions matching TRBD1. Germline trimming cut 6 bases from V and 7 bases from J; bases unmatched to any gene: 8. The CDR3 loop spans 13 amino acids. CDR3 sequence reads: CASSPTGEGGYTF. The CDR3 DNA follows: TGTGCCAGCAGCCCAACAGGGGAGGGTGGCTACACCTTC.

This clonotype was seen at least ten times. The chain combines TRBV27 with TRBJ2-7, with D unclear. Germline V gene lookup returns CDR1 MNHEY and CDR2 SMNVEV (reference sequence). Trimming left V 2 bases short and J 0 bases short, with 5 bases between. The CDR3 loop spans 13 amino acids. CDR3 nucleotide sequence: TGTGCCAGCAGTTTAGCTGACTCCTACGAGCAGTACTTC. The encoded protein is CASSLADSYEQYF.

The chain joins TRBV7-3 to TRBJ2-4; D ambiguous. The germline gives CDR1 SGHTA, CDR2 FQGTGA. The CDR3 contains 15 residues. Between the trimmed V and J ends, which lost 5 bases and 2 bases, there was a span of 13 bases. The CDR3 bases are TGTGCCAGCAGCGTAATGCAGATTACCAAAAACATTCAGTACTTC. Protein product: CASSVMQITKNIQYF.

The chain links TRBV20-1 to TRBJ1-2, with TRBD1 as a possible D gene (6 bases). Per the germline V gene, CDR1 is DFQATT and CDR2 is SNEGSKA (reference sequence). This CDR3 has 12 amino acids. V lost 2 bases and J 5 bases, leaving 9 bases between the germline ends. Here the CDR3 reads CSARNREYGYTF. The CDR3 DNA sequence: TGCAGTGCTAGAAACAGGGAGTATGGCTACACCTTC.

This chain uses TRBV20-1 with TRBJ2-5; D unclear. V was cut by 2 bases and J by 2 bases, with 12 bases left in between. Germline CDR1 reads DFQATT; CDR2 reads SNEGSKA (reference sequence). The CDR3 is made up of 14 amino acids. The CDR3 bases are TGCAGTGCTAGATGGCAGGTAGATCAAGAGACCCAGTACTTC. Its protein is CSARWQVDQETQYF.

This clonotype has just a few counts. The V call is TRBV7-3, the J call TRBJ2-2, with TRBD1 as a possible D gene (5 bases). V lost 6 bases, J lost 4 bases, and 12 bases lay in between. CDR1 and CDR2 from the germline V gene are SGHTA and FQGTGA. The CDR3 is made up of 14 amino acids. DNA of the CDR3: TGTGCCAGCAGGCCAACAGGTGTCACCGGGGAGCTGTTTTTT. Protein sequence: CASRPTGVTGELFF.

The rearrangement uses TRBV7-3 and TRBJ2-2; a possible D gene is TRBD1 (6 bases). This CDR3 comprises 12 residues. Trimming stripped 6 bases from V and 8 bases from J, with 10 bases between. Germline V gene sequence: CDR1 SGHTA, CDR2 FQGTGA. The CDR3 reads CASRRTAGELFF. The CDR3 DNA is TGTGCCAGCAGACGGACAGCTGGGGAGCTGTTTTTT. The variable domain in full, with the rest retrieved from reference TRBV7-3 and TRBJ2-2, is GAGVSQTPSNKVTEKGKYVELRCDPISGHTALYWYRQSLGQGPEFLIYFQGTGAADDSGLPNDRFFAVRPEGSVSTLKIQRTERGDSAVYLCASRRTAGELFFGEGSRLTVL.

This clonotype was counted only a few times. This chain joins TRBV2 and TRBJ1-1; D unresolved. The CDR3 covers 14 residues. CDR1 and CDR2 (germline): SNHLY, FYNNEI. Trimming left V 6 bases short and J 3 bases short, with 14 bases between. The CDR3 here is CASSVTRVDTEAFF. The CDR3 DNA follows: TGTGCCAGCAGCGTGACGAGGGTGGACACTGAAGCTTTCTTT.

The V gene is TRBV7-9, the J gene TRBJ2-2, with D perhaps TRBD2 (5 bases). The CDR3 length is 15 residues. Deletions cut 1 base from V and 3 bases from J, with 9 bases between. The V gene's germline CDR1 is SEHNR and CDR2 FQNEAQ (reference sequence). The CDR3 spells CASSLGGIYTGELFF. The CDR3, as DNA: TGTGCCAGCAGCTTAGGAGGGATCTACACCGGGGAGCTGTTTTTT.

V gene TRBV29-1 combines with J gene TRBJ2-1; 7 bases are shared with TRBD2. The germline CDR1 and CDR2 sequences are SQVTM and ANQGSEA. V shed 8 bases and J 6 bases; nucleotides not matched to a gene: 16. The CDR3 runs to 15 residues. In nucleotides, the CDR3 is TGCAGCTCATATGTAGGCGGGAGAAAAGGCAATGAGCAGTTCTTC. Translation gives CSSYVGGRKGNEQFF.

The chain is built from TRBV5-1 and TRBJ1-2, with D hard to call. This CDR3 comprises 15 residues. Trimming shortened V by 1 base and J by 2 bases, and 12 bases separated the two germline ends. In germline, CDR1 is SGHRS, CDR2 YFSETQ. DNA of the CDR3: TGCGCCAGCAGCTTGAGGCCCACTGGGAACTATGGCTACACCTTC. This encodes CASSLRPTGNYGYTF.

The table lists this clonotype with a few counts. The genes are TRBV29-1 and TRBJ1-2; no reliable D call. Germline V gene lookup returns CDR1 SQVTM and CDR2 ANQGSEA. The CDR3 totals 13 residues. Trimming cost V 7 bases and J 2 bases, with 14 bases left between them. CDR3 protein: CSAGPGGNYGYTF. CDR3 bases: TGCAGCGCAGGCCCCGGAGGGAACTATGGCTACACCTTC. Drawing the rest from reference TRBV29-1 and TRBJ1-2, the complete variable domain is SAVISQKPSRDICQRGTSLTIQCQVDSQVTMMFWYRQQPGQSLTLIATANQGSEATYESGFVIDKFPISRPNLTFSTLTVSNMSPEDSSIYLCSAGPGGNYGYTFGSGTRLTVV.

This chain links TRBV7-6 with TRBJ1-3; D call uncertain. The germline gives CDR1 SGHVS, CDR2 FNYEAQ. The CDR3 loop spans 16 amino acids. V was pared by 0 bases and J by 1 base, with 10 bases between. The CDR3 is CASSLAPEVSGNTIYF. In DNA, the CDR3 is TGTGCCAGCAGCTTAGCTCCCGAAGTATCTGGAAACACCATATATTTT.

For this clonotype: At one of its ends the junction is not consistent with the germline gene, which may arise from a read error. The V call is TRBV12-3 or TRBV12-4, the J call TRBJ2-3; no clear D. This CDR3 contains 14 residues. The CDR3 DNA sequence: TGTGCCAGCAGTACGGTACCTAGAGCAGATACGGAGTATTTT. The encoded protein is CASSTVPRADTEYF.

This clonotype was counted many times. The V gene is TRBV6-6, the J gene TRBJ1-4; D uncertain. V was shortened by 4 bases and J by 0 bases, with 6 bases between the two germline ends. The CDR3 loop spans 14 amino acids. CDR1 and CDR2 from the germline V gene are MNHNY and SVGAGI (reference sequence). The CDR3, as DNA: TGTGCCAGCAGTTCCACAACAACTAATGAAAAACTGTTTTTT. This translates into CASSSTTTNEKLFF.

The CDR3 DNA reads TGCAGTGCTAGCCCTCCCCCCGGGACTAGCGGGGCGTTAGAAGAGACCCAGTACTTC. Its translation: CSASPPPGTSGALEETQYF. The chain links TRBV20-1 to TRBJ2-5, with 13 positions matching TRBD2. The germline V gene has CDR1 DFQATT and CDR2 SNEGSKA (reference sequence). The CDR3 is 19 amino acids. V shed 3 bases, J shed 3 bases, and the junction held 16 bases outside the gene matches.